The source of this TCR beta chain is a study of technical replicates of blood from several donors (dated by TCRdb to 2015 to 2018). As concerns this clone: This receptor's antigen is unknown. The record has no base qualities; no much larger clone is one base away.

Library preparation employed the immunoSEQ multiplex PCR assay. As stored in TCRdb, this immuneACCESS dataset retains in-frame rearrangements with V and J assigned. A fraction of the clones does not appear; measured against another copy, unresolved V genes explain less than half of the discrepancy, and the remainder lacks a known reason. Here the sample has just over 15,000 clones; around 80% occur a single time. The ten largest clonotypes hold roughly an eighth of the sample. CDR1 LGHNA and CDR2 YNFKEQ are derived from the germline V gene. The V and J ends are trimmed by 0 bases and 1 base, leaving 5 bases between them. The CDR3 goes from the cysteine to the phenylalanine over 14 residues. The entry retains the CDR3 DNA only, 42 bases that are in frame from base 1.

The sample taken for sequencing was PBMCs. The rearranged segments are TRBV4-2 and TRBJ2-3, with no confidently assigned D gene. The TCR comes from a human donor in good health. The CDR3 loop reads CASSQEGGTDTQYF. At the DNA level, the sequence is TGTGCCAGCAGCCAAGAGGGCGGCACAGATACGCAGTATTTT.